This TCR beta chain was identified in a study of blood T cell repertoires in COVID-19. The table lists this clone with a count of one. In the original processing: Quantification of nucleated cells was approximated via reference gene primer amplification. Generated by immunoSEQ multiplex PCR, the TCRdb table keeps only in-frame clones and is missing some. V and J calls plus clone size are reproduced from that table; the DNA served to infer D and trimming. This table has about 74,000 clones, about 90% appearing once. The sequencing input was peripheral blood. This receptor was obtained from a woman between 45 and 65 years old in a cohort sampled during active COVID-19.

The CDR3 bases are TGTGCCAGCTCCAGAGCGGGTCTCTACGAGCAGTACTTC. Its protein is CASSRAGLYEQYF. V gene TRBV28 combines with J gene TRBJ2-7, with a tentative D call TRBD2 (6 bases). CDR1 and CDR2 from the germline V gene are MDHEN and SYDVKM. Trimming removed 8 bases at V and 3 bases at J, with 14 bases between. The CDR3 extends over 13 amino acids.